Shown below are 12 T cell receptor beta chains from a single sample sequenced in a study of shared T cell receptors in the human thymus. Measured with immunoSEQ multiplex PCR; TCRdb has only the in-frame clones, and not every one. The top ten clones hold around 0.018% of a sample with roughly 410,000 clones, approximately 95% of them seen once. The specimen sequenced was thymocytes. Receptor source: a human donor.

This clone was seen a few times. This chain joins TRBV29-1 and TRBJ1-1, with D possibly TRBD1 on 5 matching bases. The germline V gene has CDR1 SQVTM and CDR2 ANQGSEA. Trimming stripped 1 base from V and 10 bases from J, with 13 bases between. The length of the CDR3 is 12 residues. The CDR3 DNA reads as TGCAGCGTTGAAGTCCAGGGACGGGTAGCTTTCTTT. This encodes CSVEVQGRVAFF.

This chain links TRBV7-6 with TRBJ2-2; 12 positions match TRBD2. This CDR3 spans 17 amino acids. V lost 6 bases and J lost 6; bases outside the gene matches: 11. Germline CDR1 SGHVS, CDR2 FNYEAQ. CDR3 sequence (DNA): TGTGCCAGCAGTCCGAGGATGACTAGCGGGAGATCCGGGGAGCTGTTTTTT. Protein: CASSPRMTSGRSGELFF.

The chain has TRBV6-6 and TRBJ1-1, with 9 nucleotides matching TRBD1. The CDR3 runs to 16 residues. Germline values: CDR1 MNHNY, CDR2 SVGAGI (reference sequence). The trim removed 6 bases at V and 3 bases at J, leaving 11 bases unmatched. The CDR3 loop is CASRSWDRAADTEAFF. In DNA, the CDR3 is TGTGCCAGCAGATCCTGGGACAGGGCCGCGGACACTGAAGCTTTCTTT.

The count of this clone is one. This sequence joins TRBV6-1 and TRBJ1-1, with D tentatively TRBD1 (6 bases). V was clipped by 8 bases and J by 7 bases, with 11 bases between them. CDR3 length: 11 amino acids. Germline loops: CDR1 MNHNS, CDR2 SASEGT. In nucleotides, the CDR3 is TGTGCCAGCTTAGGACAGCTTGAAGCTTTCTTT. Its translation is CASLGQLEAFF.

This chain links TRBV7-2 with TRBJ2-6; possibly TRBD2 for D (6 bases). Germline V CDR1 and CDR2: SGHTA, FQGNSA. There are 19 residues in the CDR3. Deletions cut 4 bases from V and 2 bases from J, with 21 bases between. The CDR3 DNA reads TGTGCCAGCAGCTGGCAAACGGGACTCCCGCGGGCTGGGGCCAACGTCCTGACTTTC. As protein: CASSWQTGLPRAGANVLTF.

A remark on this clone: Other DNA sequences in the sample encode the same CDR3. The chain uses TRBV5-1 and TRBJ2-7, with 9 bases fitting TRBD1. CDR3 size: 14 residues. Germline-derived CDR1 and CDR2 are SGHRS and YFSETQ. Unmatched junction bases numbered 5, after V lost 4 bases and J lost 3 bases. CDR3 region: CASSPGQGGYEQYF. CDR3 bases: TGCGCCAGCAGCCCGGGACAGGGCGGCTACGAGCAGTACTTC.

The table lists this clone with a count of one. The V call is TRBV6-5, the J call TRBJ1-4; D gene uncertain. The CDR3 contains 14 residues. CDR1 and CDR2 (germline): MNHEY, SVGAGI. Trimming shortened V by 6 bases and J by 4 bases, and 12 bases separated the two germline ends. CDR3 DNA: TGTGCCAGCAGGCTTATTCGGGGTAATGAAAAACTGTTTTTT. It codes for CASRLIRGNEKLFF.

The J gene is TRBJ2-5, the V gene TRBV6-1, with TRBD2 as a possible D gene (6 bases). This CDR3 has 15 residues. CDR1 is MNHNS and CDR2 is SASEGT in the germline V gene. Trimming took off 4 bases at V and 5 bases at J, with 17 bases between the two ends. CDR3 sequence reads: CASSAPGLTSETQYF. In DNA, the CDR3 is TGTGCCAGCAGTGCTCCGGGACTGACGTCGGAGACCCAGTACTTC.

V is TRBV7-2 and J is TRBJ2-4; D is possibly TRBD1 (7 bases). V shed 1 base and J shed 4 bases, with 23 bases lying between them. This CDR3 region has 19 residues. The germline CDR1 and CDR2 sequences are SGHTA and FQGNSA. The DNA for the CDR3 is TGTGCCAGCAGCTTAGGATCGAGGGGAGGTCAGGGGGAGAAAAACATTCAGTACTTC. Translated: CASSLGSRGGQGEKNIQYF.

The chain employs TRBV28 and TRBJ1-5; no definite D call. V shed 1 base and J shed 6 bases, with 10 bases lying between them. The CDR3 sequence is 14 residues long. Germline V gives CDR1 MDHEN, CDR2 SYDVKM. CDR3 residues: CASSLLRRGQPQHF. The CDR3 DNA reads TGTGCCAGCAGTTTATTAAGGAGAGGTCAGCCCCAGCATTTT.

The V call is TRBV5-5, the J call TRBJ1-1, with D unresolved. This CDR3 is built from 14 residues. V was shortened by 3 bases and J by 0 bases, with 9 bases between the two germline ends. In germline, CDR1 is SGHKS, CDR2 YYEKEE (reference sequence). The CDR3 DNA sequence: TGTGCCAGCAGCTGGACTTTAATGAACACTGAAGCTTTCTTT. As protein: CASSWTLMNTEAFF.

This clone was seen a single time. Here the CDR3 DNA reads TGTGCCAGCAGCCTCTTAGCGGGAGGGAAAGAGACCCAGTACTTC. Translated, it gives CASSLLAGGKETQYF. The chain links TRBV7-6 to TRBJ2-5, with 11 bases lining up with TRBD2. Germline-derived CDR1 and CDR2 are SGHVS and FNYEAQ. V gave up 5 bases and J gave up 3 bases; unmatched junction bases: 5. The CDR3 loop spans 15 amino acids. The full variable domain, with the rest looked up from reference TRBV7-6 and TRBJ2-5, is GAGVSQSPRYKVTKRGQDVALRCDPISGHVSLYWYRQALGQGPEFLTYFNYEAQQDKSGLPNDRFSAERPEGSISTLTIQRTEQRDSAMYRCASSLLAGGKETQYFGPGTRLLVL.